Listed below are T cell receptor beta chains from one sample, sequenced in a study of T cell changes during pregnancy in multiple sclerosis. Assay used: immunoSEQ multiplex PCR; TCRdb lists only in-frame clones, some missing. The sample lists about 68,000 clones; about 91% were seen once. The sample in question was peripheral blood, obtained in the first trimester of pregnancy. These receptors all come from a female donor with multiple sclerosis, enrolled in a pregnancy study. CDR3s include the opening cysteine and the closing phenylalanine or tryptophan. Fields, in order: J gene, clone size, D gene, V gene, CDR3 protein, CDR3 DNA. The D gene is left open where the match is weak. Clone size is shown for a subset of rows, as once, few, many or a class of expanded clone.

j_gene: TRBJ1-6
abundance: .
d_gene: .
v_gene: TRBV19
CDR3aa: CASSIDRISPLHF
CDR3nt: TGTGCCAGTAGTATCGACAGAATTTCACCCCTCCACTTT

j_gene: TRBJ2-7
abundance: .
d_gene: TRBD2
v_gene: TRBV5-4
CDR3aa: CASSDGLAGGYEQYF
CDR3nt: TGTGCCAGCAGCGACGGACTAGCGGGAGGCTACGAGCAGTACTTC

j_gene: TRBJ2-5
abundance: .
d_gene: TRBD2
v_gene: TRBV9
CDR3aa: CASTTSGRASETQYF
CDR3nt: TGTGCCAGCACGACTAGCGGGAGGGCCTCAGAGACCCAGTACTTC

j_gene: TRBJ1-1
abundance: few
d_gene: .
v_gene: TRBV28
CDR3aa: CASTPGMNTEAFF
CDR3nt: TGTGCCAGCACCCCCGGGATGAACACTGAAGCTTTCTTT

j_gene: TRBJ1-6
abundance: .
d_gene: TRBD1
v_gene: TRBV28
CDR3aa: CASSTGFPGSPLHF
CDR3nt: TGTGCCAGCTCGACAGGGTTCCCGGGGTCACCCCTCCACTTT

j_gene: TRBJ2-1
abundance: .
d_gene: TRBD2
v_gene: TRBV9
CDR3aa: CASSVRLAGGHNEQFF
CDR3nt: TGTGCCAGCAGCGTTCGACTAGCGGGAGGGCACAATGAGCAGTTCTTC

j_gene: TRBJ1-1
abundance: .
d_gene: .
v_gene: TRBV5-5
CDR3aa: CASSLEAGEFTEAFF
CDR3nt: TGTGCCAGCAGCTTGGAGGCAGGGGAGTTCACTGAAGCTTTCTTT

j_gene: TRBJ2-1
abundance: .
d_gene: TRBD2
v_gene: TRBV19
CDR3aa: CASSPYAGALSSYNEQFF
CDR3nt: TGTGCCAGTAGTCCCTATGCGGGAGCCCTAAGCTCCTACAATGAGCAGTTCTTC

j_gene: TRBJ2-1
abundance: .
d_gene: TRBD1
v_gene: TRBV7-2
CDR3aa: CASSFDRGRHNEQFF
CDR3nt: TGTGCCAGCAGCTTCGACAGGGGGCGCCACAATGAGCAGTTCTTC

j_gene: TRBJ2-7
abundance: .
d_gene: .
v_gene: TRBV9
CDR3aa: CASSAPNSYEQYF
CDR3nt: TGTGCCAGCAGCGCCCCCAATTCCTACGAGCAGTACTTC

j_gene: TRBJ1-1
abundance: .
d_gene: TRBD1
v_gene: TRBV18
CDR3aa: CASSPDRANTEAFF
CDR3nt: TGTGCCAGCTCCCCGGACAGGGCGAACACTGAAGCTTTCTTT